This TCR beta chain was retrieved from a study of regulatory T cells in long-lasting Graves disease. Study context: Less than 3 months of antithyroid drugs had been taken by newly diagnosed Graves' patients.

Time point reported: newly diagnosed GD, antithyroid drugs for less than 3 months. After RNA was extracted from PBMCs, the TCR library was made from it. There are many counts of this clonotype. The CDR3 covers 14 residues. Trimming removed 10 bases from V and 4 bases from J, with 18 bases in between. Germline V gene sequence: CDR1 KGHSH, CDR2 LQKENI. Arm-PCR of CDR3 regions with iRepertoire HTBI primers generated TCR beta libraries. TCRdb recomputed calls from the multiplex PCR reads with MiXCR, one row per CDR3 protein. The table records approximately 270,000 distinct CDR3 sequences, around 18% of them present only once. This same sample was also taken into another study, of T cells in Graves' hyperthyroidism and ophthalmopathy.

V gene TRBV18 combines with J gene TRBJ2-3; possibly TRBD2 for D (6 bases). The sequencing here drew on peripheral blood mononuclear cells (PBMCs), taken at new diagnosis, from a patient treated with antithyroid drugs. This receptor was taken from a woman in her 30s with Graves disease. The CDR3 DNA reads TGTGCCACCACCCCGGGGAGGTGGGCAGATACGCAGTATTTT. The encoded protein is CATTPGRWADTQYF.